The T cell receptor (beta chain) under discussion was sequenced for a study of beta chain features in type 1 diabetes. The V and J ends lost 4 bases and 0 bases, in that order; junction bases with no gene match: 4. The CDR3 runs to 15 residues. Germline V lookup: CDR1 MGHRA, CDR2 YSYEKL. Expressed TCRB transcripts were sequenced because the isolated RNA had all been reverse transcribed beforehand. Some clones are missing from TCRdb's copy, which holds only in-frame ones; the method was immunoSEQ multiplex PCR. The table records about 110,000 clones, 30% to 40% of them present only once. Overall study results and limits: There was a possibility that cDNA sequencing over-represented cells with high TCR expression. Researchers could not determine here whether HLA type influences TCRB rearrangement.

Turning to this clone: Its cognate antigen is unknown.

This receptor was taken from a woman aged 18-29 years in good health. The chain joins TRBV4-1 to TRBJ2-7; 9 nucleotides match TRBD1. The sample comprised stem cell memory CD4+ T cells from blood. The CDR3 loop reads CASSPGQGSSYEQYF. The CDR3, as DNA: TGCGCCAGCAGCCCGGGACAGGGAAGCTCCTACGAGCAGTACTTC.